The next 9 T cell receptor beta chains were all read from a single sample in a study of blood T cell repertoires in COVID-19 (dated by TCRdb to 2020 to 2021). Libraries came from the immunoSEQ multiplex PCR assay. In TCRdb, the immuneACCESS table is reduced to in-frame sequences with V and J assigned. These tables do not hold every clone; where another copy was compared, an unresolved V gene accounts for under half, and the others remain unexplained. Across this sample there are roughly 320,000 clones, with just over 85% seen only once. The ten biggest clones cover about 4% of the sample. The sequencing input was PBMCs or T cells enriched from blood (not recorded which). Receptors originate from a man aged 30 to 39 who had recovered from COVID-19.

The chain recombines TRBV7-9 with TRBJ2-5; 9 bases fit TRBD1. This CDR3 region has 15 residues. Trimming took 2 bases from V and 7 from J; bases not matched to a gene: 8. CDR1 is SEHNR and CDR2 is FQNEAQ in the germline V gene (reference sequence). The CDR3 sequence: CASSLRRTGEGTQYF. CDR3 sequence (DNA): TGTGCCAGCAGCTTAAGGAGGACAGGGGAAGGGACCCAGTACTTC.

The rearrangement joins TRBV6-5 to TRBJ1-3; D not resolved. CDR1 and CDR2 (germline): MNHEY, SVGAGI. This CDR3 has 15 residues. Trimming stripped 5 bases from V and 3 bases from J, with 14 bases between. Here the CDR3 DNA reads TGTGCCAGCAGTAATTTGGGAGTTTTTGGAAACACCATATATTTT. Protein sequence: CASSNLGVFGNTIYF.

This clone was counted once. V is TRBV19 and J is TRBJ2-3; TRBD2 agrees at 9 bases. With 8 bases clipped from V and 2 bases from J, the junction kept 8 bases outside the gene matches. Looked up from germline, CDR1 is LNHDA and CDR2 is SQIVND (reference sequence). CDR3 length: 15 amino acids. The CDR3 coding sequence is TGTGCCAGTCGGGATAGCGGGGGCCTCACAGATACGCAGTATTTT. Its protein product is CASRDSGGLTDTQYF.

The chain joins TRBV30 to TRBJ1-2; TRBD1 might be the D (5 bases). The length of the CDR3 is 13 residues. V was trimmed by 1 base and J by 7 bases, leaving 13 bases between them. Germline assignment: CDR1 GTSNPN and CDR2 SVGIG (reference sequence). CDR3 sequence: CAWSAHGGGGYTF. CDR3 bases: TGTGCCTGGAGTGCCCATGGGGGAGGTGGCTACACCTTC.

The CDR3 region is CASSPDIGRSPLHF. The CDR3 DNA follows: TGTGCCAGCAGTCCTGACATCGGGAGGTCACCCCTCCACTTT. This chain connects TRBV6-5 to TRBJ1-6; D is uncertain. Germline loops: CDR1 MNHEY, CDR2 SVGAGI. The germline V and J ends were trimmed by 5 bases and 10 bases, with 15 bases remaining between them. CDR3 length equals 14 residues.

The V and J genes are TRBV28 and TRBJ1-2; 11 nucleotides match TRBD1. CDR3 length equals 16 residues. From germline, CDR1 is MDHEN and CDR2 SYDVKM. Losses at the gene ends were 6 bases for V and 4 bases for J; bases not matched to a gene: 10. CDR3 bases: TGTGCCAGCAGACTAAATTGGGACAGGGGGTCCTATGGCTACACCTTC. Its protein product is CASRLNWDRGSYGYTF.

The V call is TRBV4-1, the J call TRBJ1-1; 7 bases fit TRBD1. The CDR3 sequence is 14 residues long. Trimming removed 3 bases from V and 5 bases from J; junction bases left unmatched: 6. The germline V gene encodes CDR1 MGHRA and CDR2 YSYEKL. CDR3 nucleotide sequence: TGCGCCAGCAGCCAGAGGGACAGTTTAACTGAAGCTTTCTTT. Residues: CASSQRDSLTEAFF.

The CDR3 sequence is CASSPGTGIHTEAFF. The CDR3 coding sequence is TGCGCCAGCAGTCCCGGGACAGGGATACACACTGAAGCTTTCTTT. This sequence joins TRBV10-1 and TRBJ1-1, with 9 bases fitting TRBD1. The CDR3 contains 15 residues. Germline CDR1 and CDR2: WNHNN and SYGVQD (reference sequence). V shed 5 bases and J 3 bases; nucleotides not matched to a gene: 7.

The V and J genes are TRBV19 and TRBJ2-5; no reliable D call. Germline CDR1 LNHDA, CDR2 SQIVND (reference sequence). The CDR3 contains 15 residues. The V gene lost 3 bases and the J gene lost 3 bases, with 14 bases spanning the gap. This CDR3 is CASSIFYKNEETQYF. CDR3 nucleotide sequence: TGTGCCAGTAGTATTTTTTACAAAAATGAAGAGACCCAGTACTTC.